This T cell receptor (beta chain) was sequenced in a study of blood T cell repertoires in COVID-19. Study information: The United States, Italy and Spain provided the acute and convalescent COVID-19 samples.

In the authors' workflow: Amplification with reference gene primers provided the estimates of nucleated cell counts. Profiling relied on immunoSEQ multiplex PCR, and the TCRdb table lists in-frame clones only, not all of them. V and J calls and clone size come straight from that table; D and trimming were deduced from the DNA. The sample yields under 300,000 clones, 85% to 95% seen once. In terms of age and location, participants ranged from roughly 18 to 95 years and lived in under 30 US areas. Cohorts were assigned according to the clinical history that participants reported. The CDR3 extends over 15 amino acids. V lost 2 bases and J lost 9; bases outside the gene matches: 10. CDR1 and CDR2 from the germline V gene are MNHEY and SVGAGI.

The genes are TRBV6-5 and TRBJ2-1, with TRBD2 identical over 7 bases. The origin of this receptor is a woman in her late teens or twenties who had recovered from COVID-19. Sequencing input: PBMCs or T cells enriched from blood (not recorded which). CDR3 region: CASSYTRTSQGEQFF. The DNA of the CDR3 is TGTGCCAGCAGTTACACTCGGACTAGTCAGGGTGAGCAGTTCTTC.